This T cell receptor beta chain is drawn from a study of beta chain features in type 1 diabetes. Staining for CD45RO/CCR7/CD25/CD127/CD95/CD27 allowed sorting of CD4+ naive, central memory, regulatory and stem cell-like memory cells. This clone has just a few counts. Its antigen is still unknown. Study-wide results and caveats: For TCRB rearrangement, an influence of HLA type remained unresolved here. Whatever favoring of shorter templates PCR might show would apply equally to patients and controls. Insertions were fewer and deletions more numerous at VDJ junctions in type 1 diabetes patients.

What was sequenced were expressed TCRB transcripts, since all of the isolated RNA had been reverse transcribed. Using immunoSEQ multiplex PCR, the repertoire was profiled, and TCRdb retains in-frame clones only, with some absent. The table records approximately 340,000 clones, roughly 16% of them present only once. The material sequenced was naive CD4+ T cells from blood. The sequence derives from a woman aged 18-35 years in good health.

The CDR3 loop is CASSVEGSGVTSITDTQYF. The DNA for the CDR3 is TGTGCCAGCAGCGTAGAAGGTAGCGGGGTGACTTCTATCACAGATACGCAGTATTTT. This chain connects TRBV9 to TRBJ2-3; 8 nucleotides match TRBD2. The V gene's germline CDR1 is SGDLS and CDR2 YYNGEE. The junction had 14 bases not matched to a gene; V was cut back by 0 bases and J by 2 bases. The CDR3 covers 19 residues.